The 10 T cell receptor beta chains given below trace back to one sample, sequenced in a study of T cells in localized non-small cell lung cancer. Libraries were prepared by immunoSEQ multiplex PCR; TCRdb keeps only in-frame clonotypes and omits some of them. The sample yields over 20,000 clones, 88% seen once. The material was peripheral blood mononuclear cells, obtained before any cancer treatment. The receptors here all came from a male donor aged 60 or over with stage II lung adenocarcinoma.

V is TRBV18 and J is TRBJ2-6; 10 bases are a match to TRBD2. CDR3 length: 18 amino acids. Germline-derived CDR1 and CDR2 are KGHSH and LQKENI. Losses at the gene ends were 6 bases for V and 5 bases for J; bases not matched to a gene: 13. The CDR3 is CASSPRAGGTPWANVLTF. Written as DNA, the CDR3 is TGTGCCAGCTCCCCCCGAGCGGGGGGGACCCCCTGGGCCAACGTCCTGACTTTC.

The chain has TRBV4-2 and TRBJ1-6, with D possibly matching TRBD1 (5 bases). The germline gives CDR1 LGHNA, CDR2 YNFKEQ. With 11 bases removed from V and 5 bases from J, the gap between germline ends came to 13 bases. The CDR3 covers 13 residues. CDR3 DNA sequence: TGTGCCTCCCGTCGGGACGATAATTCACCCCTCCACTTT. It yields the protein CASRRDDNSPLHF.

The chain links TRBV28 to TRBJ1-2; 9 bases are a match to TRBD1. CDR3 length equals 16 residues. Germline V gene lookup returns CDR1 MDHEN and CDR2 SYDVKM. V lost 9 bases to trimming and J lost 4 bases; unmatched junction nucleotides: 15. In DNA, the CDR3 is TGTGCCAGTTCACCCGCAACAGGGGGCAATAGCTATGGCTACACCTTC. It codes for CASSPATGGNSYGYTF.

The CDR3 here is CASSTGAGDTQYF. CDR3 in DNA: TGCGCCAGCAGCACGGGGGCAGGAGATACGCAGTATTTT. This chain joins TRBV5-1 and TRBJ2-3; the D call may be TRBD1 or TRBD2 (6 bases each). Germline V gene lookup returns CDR1 SGHRS and CDR2 YFSETQ. The length of the CDR3 is 13 residues. V lost 4 bases, J lost 5 bases, and 11 bases lay in between.

This CDR3 reads CASSVAPGTEAFF. For the CDR3, the DNA is TGTGCCAGCAGCGTAGCCCCAGGGACTGAAGCTTTCTTT. This chain links TRBV9 with TRBJ1-1, with D perhaps matching TRBD1 (5 bases). Germline CDR1 reads SGDLS; CDR2 reads YYNGEE. CDR3 length: 13 residues. Trimming took 0 bases from V and 5 from J, leaving 8 bases between them.

The rearrangement links TRBV6-5 to TRBJ1-4; no clear D. Germline CDR1 MNHEY, CDR2 SVGAGI. The CDR3 is 15 residues long. The V end lost 2 bases, the J end lost 4 bases, and 11 bases lay between the germline ends. DNA for the CDR3: TGTGCCAGCAGTTACAGTCCCACATTTAATGAAAAACTGTTTTTT. Protein sequence: CASSYSPTFNEKLFF.

This chain joins TRBV7-2 and TRBJ1-5, with D perhaps TRBD1 (5 bases). V was pared by 1 base and J by 6 bases, with 7 bases between. Germline loops: CDR1 SGHTA, CDR2 FQGNSA. The CDR3 spans 13 residues. The DNA of the CDR3 is TGTGCCAGCAGCTTAGGGGGGAGTCAGCCCCAGCATTTT. Amino acids: CASSLGGSQPQHF.

V gene TRBV28 combines with J gene TRBJ1-5, with no clear D. Germline CDR1 reads MDHEN; CDR2 reads SYDVKM. The germline V and J ends were trimmed by 6 bases and 5 bases, with 11 bases remaining between them. This CDR3 is built from 13 residues. CDR3 DNA sequence: TGTGCCAGCAGCTCCGAGAACTATCAGCCCCAGCATTTT. It is translated as CASSSENYQPQHF.

The CDR3 region is CASSDFAGGDQPQHF. In DNA form, the CDR3 reads TGTGCCAGCAGTGATTTTGCCGGCGGGGATCAGCCCCAGCATTTT. The chain uses TRBV2 and TRBJ1-5, with no clear D. This CDR3 has 15 amino acids. Trimming shortened V by 3 bases and J by 5 bases, and 14 bases separated the two germline ends. In germline, CDR1 is SNHLY, CDR2 FYNNEI.

This sequence joins TRBV27 and TRBJ2-3; 10 positions match TRBD2. Germline V lookup: CDR1 MNHEY, CDR2 SMNVEV (reference sequence). The CDR3 extends over 13 amino acids. J lost 3 bases, V lost 8 bases, and 2 bases had no gene match. CDR3 region: CASGLAVTDTQYF. The DNA for the CDR3 is TGTGCCAGCGGACTAGCGGTAACAGATACGCAGTATTTT.